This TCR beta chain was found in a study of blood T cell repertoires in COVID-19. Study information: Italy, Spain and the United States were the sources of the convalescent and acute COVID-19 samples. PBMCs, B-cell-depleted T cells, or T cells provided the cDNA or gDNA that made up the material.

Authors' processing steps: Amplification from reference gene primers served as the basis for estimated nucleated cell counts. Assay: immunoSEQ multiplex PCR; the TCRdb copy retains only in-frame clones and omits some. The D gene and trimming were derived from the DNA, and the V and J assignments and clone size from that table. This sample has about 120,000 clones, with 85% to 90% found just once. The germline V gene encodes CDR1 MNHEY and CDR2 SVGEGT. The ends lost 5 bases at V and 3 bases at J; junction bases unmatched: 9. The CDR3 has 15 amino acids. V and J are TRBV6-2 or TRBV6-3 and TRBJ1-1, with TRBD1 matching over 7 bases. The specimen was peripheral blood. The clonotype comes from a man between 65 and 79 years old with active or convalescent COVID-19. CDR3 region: CASSDRGTEDTEAFF. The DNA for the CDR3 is TGTGCCAGCAGTGATCGGGGGACAGAGGACACTGAAGCTTTCTTT.